By sample share, the clone carrying this TCR beta chain is medium-sized. Its specificity is not known. Every patient was untreated before thyroid surgery. The data were obtained in a study of metastatic and nonmetastatic thyroid tumors. Study-wide context: Repertoire comparison spanned blood and tumor or nodule tissue of malignant and benign thyroid patients.

Original methodology: For papillary thyroid cancer, a distant-metastasis classifier was constructed from CDR3 differences observed across clinicopathological groups. With MiXCR, TCRdb called clones anew from the PCR reads. These V and J calls derive from TCRdb rather than the authors' analysis. The repertoire holds about 11,000 clones, about 31% seen once, with about a sixth in the top ten. The study's findings and limits: The study reportedly found significantly higher TCR beta diversity in malignant thyroid tumors than benign nodules, in blood and tumor.

After removal of 5 bases from V and 4 bases from J, the junction contained 7 bases not matched to a gene. The CDR3 has 15 amino acids. Germline assignment: CDR1 SEHNR and CDR2 FQNEAQ (reference sequence). Sequenced input: tumor tissue. The TCR was taken from a female donor with papillary thyroid cancer or a benign thyroid nodule (not recorded which). Some clones in this sample may be carry-over from other donors' samples. The chain has TRBV7-9 and TRBJ1-3, with 8 bases lining up with TRBD1. The CDR3 DNA follows: TGTGCCAGCAGCGGACAGGGAAACTCGGGAAACACCATATATTTT. Its protein product is CASSGQGNSGNTIYF.